This T cell receptor beta chain was recovered during a study of monozygotic twins with inflammatory bowel disease. Findings and caveats of the study: Part of the variability in patient repertoires may have come from differing immunosuppressive treatments.

Each of TCRalpha and TCRbeta cDNA went through two nested PCRs, lasting around 15 and 9 cycles. TCRdb re-called the 5' RACE reads and shows each CDR3 protein once, DNA omitted. This sample contains around 380,000 distinct CDR3 sequences. Donors gave about 2.5 ml of blood apiece. The CDR3 sequence is 16 residues long. CDR1 is SGHTS, CDR2 YDEGEE, per germline. Comment on this clonotype: Its antigen is unidentified.

The chain couples TRBV5-8 to TRBJ2-3; TCRdb's D call, TRBD2, is unchecked because there is no DNA. Sequencing used blood. This receptor was obtained from a human donor with ulcerative colitis or Crohn's disease, or a healthy co-twin of an affected twin (not recorded which). CDR3 loop: CASSLGAGVSTDTQYF. The variable domain in full, completed from reference TRBV5-8 and TRBJ2-3, reads EAGVTQSPTHLIKTRGQQATLRCSPISGHTSVYWYQQALGLGLQFLLWYDEGEERNRGNFPPRFSGRQFPNYSSELNVNALELEDSALYLCASSLGAGVSTDTQYFGPGTRLTVL.